This T cell receptor (beta chain) stems from a study of cytomegalovirus exposure and HLA in healthy donors. Study-wide results and caveats: Upon later analysis, TCR association rates were observed to vary by HLA locus, being highest for DRB1 and lowest for HLA-C. Per published reports, the classifier diagnosed cytomegalovirus status with high specificity and sensitivity. An analysis that came later showed most CMV-associated TCR beta chains appearing HLA-restricted. Later analysis identified several of the most significant clusters that appeared linked to common viral pathogens.

Concerning this clone: What it binds is unknown.

Looked up from germline, CDR1 is MDHEN and CDR2 is SYDVKM. There are 15 residues in the CDR3. J gave up 1 base and V 6 bases, and 6 bases lay outside the gene matches. PCR primers comprised 60 Vbeta and 13 Jbeta primers. Libraries were prepared by immunoSEQ multiplex PCR; TCRdb keeps only in-frame clonotypes and omits some of them. The table has about 120,000 clones, nearly 80% seen once. The TCR originated in a woman under 40 in good health and CMV-seropositive. The rearrangement links TRBV28 to TRBJ2-1; TRBD2 matches at 7 bases. The sample taken for sequencing was PBMCs. The CDR3, as DNA: TGTGCCAGCAGCCAGAGCGGGAAATCCTACAATGAGCAGTTCTTC. It encodes CASSQSGKSYNEQFF.